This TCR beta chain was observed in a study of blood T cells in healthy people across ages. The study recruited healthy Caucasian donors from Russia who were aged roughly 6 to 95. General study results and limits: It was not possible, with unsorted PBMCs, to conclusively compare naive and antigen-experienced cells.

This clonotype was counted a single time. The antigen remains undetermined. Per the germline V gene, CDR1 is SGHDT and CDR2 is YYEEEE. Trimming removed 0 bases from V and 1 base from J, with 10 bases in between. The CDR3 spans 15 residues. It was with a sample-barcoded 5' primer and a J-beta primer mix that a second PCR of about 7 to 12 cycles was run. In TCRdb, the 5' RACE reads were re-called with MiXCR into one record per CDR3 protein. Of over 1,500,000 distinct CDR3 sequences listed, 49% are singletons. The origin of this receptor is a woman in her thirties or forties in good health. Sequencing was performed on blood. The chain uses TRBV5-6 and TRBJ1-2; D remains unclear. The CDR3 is CASSLEDALNYGYTF. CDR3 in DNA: TGTGCCAGCAGCTTGGAGGACGCCCTTAACTATGGCTACACCTTC.